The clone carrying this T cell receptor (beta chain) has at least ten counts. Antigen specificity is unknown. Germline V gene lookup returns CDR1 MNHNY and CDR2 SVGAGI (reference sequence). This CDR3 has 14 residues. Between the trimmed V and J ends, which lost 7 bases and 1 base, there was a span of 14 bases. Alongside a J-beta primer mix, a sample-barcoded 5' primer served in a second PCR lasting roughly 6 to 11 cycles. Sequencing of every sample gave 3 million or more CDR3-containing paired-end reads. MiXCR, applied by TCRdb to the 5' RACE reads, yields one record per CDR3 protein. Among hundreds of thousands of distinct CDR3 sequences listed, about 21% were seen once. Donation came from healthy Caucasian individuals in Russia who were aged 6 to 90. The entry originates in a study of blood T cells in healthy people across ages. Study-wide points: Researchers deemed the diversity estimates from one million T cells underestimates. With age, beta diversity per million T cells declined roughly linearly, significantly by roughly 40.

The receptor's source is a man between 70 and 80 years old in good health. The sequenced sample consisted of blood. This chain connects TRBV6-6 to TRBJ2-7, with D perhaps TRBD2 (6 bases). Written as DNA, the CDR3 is TGTGCCAGCAATAAGCGGGTCGAATCCTACGAGCAGTACTTC. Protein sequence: CASNKRVESYEQYF.